This T cell receptor (beta chain) was sequenced in a study of blood T cell repertoires in COVID-19. Study-wide context: Both acute and convalescent COVID-19 samples were obtained from the United States, Italy and Spain. T cells, B-cell-depleted T cells, or PBMCs provided the cDNA or gDNA that served as material.

This CDR3 is built from 13 residues. The V and J ends lost 8 bases and 4 bases, in that order; junction bases with no gene match: 2. In the original workflow: The authors estimated nucleated cell counts from reference gene primer amplification. The data were produced by immunoSEQ multiplex PCR, yet TCRdb's version contains in-frame clones alone and is incomplete. V and J calls and clone size are copied from that table; D and trimming were computed from the DNA. The sample has approximately 260,000 clones, approximately 90% seen once; the top ten hold approximately 7.9%. The sequenced sample was peripheral blood. This receptor was taken from a man aged 60-69 years who had recovered from COVID-19. The chain links TRBV12-3 or TRBV12-4 to TRBJ1-6, with 7 bases lining up with TRBD1. The CDR3 nucleotides read TGTGCCAGCTCAGGGGGGTATAATTCACCCCTCCACTTT. Residues: CASSGGYNSPLHF.